This entry describes one T cell receptor beta chain. Enrolled during active infection, Seattle patients were then followed longitudinally. This CDR3 region has 14 residues. V was pared by 5 bases and J by 14 bases, with 8 bases of the junction left unmatched. Germline CDR1 MNHEY, CDR2 SVGAGI. This specimen belongs to a study of blood T cell repertoires in COVID-19. About the study: Acute-phase and convalescent COVID-19 samples originated in the United States, Italy and Spain. The analysed material was cDNA or gDNA that came from T cells, B-cell-depleted T cells, or PBMCs.

In the study's own analysis: It was from reference gene primer amplification that nucleated cell counts were estimated. Sequencing was performed with immunoSEQ multiplex PCR; in TCRdb, only in-frame clones are kept and a portion is missing. The D gene and trimming were derived from the DNA, and the V and J assignments and clone size from that table. Of 10,000 to 15,000 clones in the sample, about two thirds were seen once. The sample taken for sequencing was peripheral blood. The TCR was taken from a man in his 60s with COVID-19, enrolled during active disease. V and J are TRBV6-5 and TRBJ2-1; TRBD2 aligns across 14 bases. DNA of the CDR3: TGTGCCAGCAGTCTCGAGGGACTAGCGGGAGTGAAGTTCTTC. Residues: CASSLEGLAGVKFF.